This entry is about one T cell receptor beta chain. Its matching antigen is unknown. CDR3 length: 14 residues. Germline V lookup: CDR1 SGHRS, CDR2 YFSETQ. Losses at the gene ends were 5 bases for V and 7 bases for J; bases not matched to a gene: 6. During its preparation, the TCRbeta library received unique molecular identifiers. MiXCR, applied by TCRdb to the PCR reads, yields one record per CDR3 protein. Of 540,000 or so distinct CDR3 sequences in the sample, 23% were seen once. The data are from a study of T-cell reconstitution after alpha-beta-depleted transplantation in children. The study's findings and limits: As was reported, about two months after transplant, alpha-beta T cells came from several hundred expanded graft clones. Several patients had high TCRbeta diversity at day 60; it came from surviving recipient T cells and thymic progenitors. At one year after transplant, newly produced T cells mostly accounted for T-cell counts and diversity.

This chain joins TRBV5-1 and TRBJ2-1, with TRBD1 identical over 10 bases. The TCR sequence derives from a boy in the first two years of life who had a stem cell transplant for acute myeloid leukemia, so the T cells may come from the graft donor. The material was PBMCs, mostly from graft donor cells, obtained 360 days after TCRalphabeta/CD19-depleted stem cell transplant. The CDR3 DNA reads as TGCGCCAGCAGAAGGGACAGGGGAGGGAATGAGCAGTTCTTC. Amino acids: CASRRDRGGNEQFF.